This T cell receptor beta chain was documented in a study of shared clonotypes between healthy human individuals. About the study: Three plates each covered CD4 naive and memory; CD8 naive two, CD8 memory one. Findings and caveats of the study: Non-shared clonotypes displayed generation probabilities falling below those of clonotypes present in all four donors. The diversity represented, both genetic and in exposure history, was limited by few donors. Naive subsets, compared against memory subsets, generally had larger estimated richness values.

Profiling relied on immunoSEQ multiplex PCR, and the TCRdb table lists in-frame clones only, not all of them. The repertoire includes some 1.4 million clones, around 97% of them detected once, and over 1% sits in the top ten. This clone was seen once. The antigen remains undetermined. Per the germline V gene, CDR1 is MNHNY and CDR2 is SVGAGI (reference sequence). The V and J ends lost 6 bases and 1 base respectively, with 5 bases between them. The CDR3 totals 12 residues. Sequenced material: naive CD4+ T cells sorted from blood. Subset denoted: CD45RA+ positively selected. The chain has TRBV6-6 and TRBJ2-3; D remains ambiguous. The sequence was collected from a man aged 25-45 years in good health. The CDR3, as DNA: TGTGCCAGCAGCGTCGGCACAGATACGCAGTATTTT. The encoded protein is CASSVGTDTQYF.